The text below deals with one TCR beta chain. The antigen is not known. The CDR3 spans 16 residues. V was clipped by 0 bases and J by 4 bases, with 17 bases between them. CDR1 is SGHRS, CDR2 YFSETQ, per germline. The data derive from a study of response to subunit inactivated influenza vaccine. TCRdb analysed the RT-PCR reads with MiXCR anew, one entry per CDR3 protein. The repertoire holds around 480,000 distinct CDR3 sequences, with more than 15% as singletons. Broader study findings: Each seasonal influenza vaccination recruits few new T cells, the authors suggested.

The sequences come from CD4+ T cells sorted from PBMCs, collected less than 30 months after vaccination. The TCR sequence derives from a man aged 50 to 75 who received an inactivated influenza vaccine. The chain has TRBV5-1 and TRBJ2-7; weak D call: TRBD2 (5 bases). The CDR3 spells CASSLGYSREPYEQYF. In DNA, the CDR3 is TGCGCCAGCAGCTTGGGCTACAGCCGGGAACCTTACGAGCAGTACTTC. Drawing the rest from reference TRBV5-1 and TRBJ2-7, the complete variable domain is KAGVTQTPRYLIKTRGQQVTLSCSPISGHRSVSWYQQTPGQGLQFLFEYFSETQRNKGNFPGRFSGRQFSNSRSEMNVSTLELGDSALYLCASSLGYSREPYEQYFGPGTRLTVT.